This TCR beta chain was captured in a study of shared clonotypes between healthy human individuals. Study outcomes and limitations: Depth was large, yet rarefaction showed that sorted-subset sequencing was incomplete.

There were no recent acute infections or vaccinations among the donors, who were healthy HIV-negative adults. This clone was observed a single time. Its antigen is as yet unknown. The J segment lost 7 bases and the V segment lost 6 bases, leaving 7 bases of the junction unmatched. The CDR3 is 14 residues long. Germline-derived CDR1 and CDR2 are SGHTA and FQGNSA. The protocol was immunoSEQ multiplex PCR, while the TCRdb copy is restricted to in-frame clones and leaves out a portion. The data contain about 1.1 million clones, around 77% of them seen just once; the ten biggest clones take up approximately 0.9%.

This chain connects TRBV7-2 to TRBJ1-2, with TRBD1 matching 11 bases. This clonotype was sampled from a man between 18 and 29 years old in good health. Some clones in this sample may be carry-over from other donors' samples. Material: memory CD4+ T cells from PBMCs. Subset specified: CD45RA-negative fraction. Here the CDR3 reads CASRPTGTGGGYTF. CDR3 nucleotide sequence: TGTGCCAGCAGACCCACCGGGACAGGGGGTGGCTACACCTTC.